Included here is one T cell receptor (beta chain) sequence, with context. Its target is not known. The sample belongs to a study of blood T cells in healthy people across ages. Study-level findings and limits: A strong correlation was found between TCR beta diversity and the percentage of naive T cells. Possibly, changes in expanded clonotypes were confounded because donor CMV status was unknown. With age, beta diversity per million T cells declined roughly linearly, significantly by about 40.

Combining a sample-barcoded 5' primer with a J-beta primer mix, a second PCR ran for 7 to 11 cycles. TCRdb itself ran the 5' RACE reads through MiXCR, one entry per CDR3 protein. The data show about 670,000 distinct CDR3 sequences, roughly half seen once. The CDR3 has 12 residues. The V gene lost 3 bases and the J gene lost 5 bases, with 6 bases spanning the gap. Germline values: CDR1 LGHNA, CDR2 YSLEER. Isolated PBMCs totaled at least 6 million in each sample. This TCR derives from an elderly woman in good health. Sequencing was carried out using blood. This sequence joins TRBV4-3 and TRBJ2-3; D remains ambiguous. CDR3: CASSHAGDTQYF. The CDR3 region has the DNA TGCGCCAGCAGCCACGCTGGAGATACGCAGTATTTT.